A selection of T cell receptor beta chains follows, all from one sample in a study of cytomegalovirus exposure and HLA in healthy donors. Sequencing used immunoSEQ multiplex PCR; TCRdb keeps in-frame clones, though not all of them. The table has roughly 180,000 clones, 85% seen once. The sample consisted of PBMCs. The receptors stem from a boy aged 2 to 10 in good health and CMV-seronegative. Both conserved end residues are part of each CDR3. Fields, in order: J gene, D gene, CDR3 length, clone size, V gene, CDR3 protein, CDR3 DNA. A D gene is named only where the DNA matches it firmly. Some rows have no size entry. The others give once, few or many, or a class for an expanded clone.

J: TRBJ2-3; D: TRBD2; length: 15; size: once; V: TRBV14; CDR3: CASSQELAGWDTQYF; DNA: TGTGCCAGCAGCCAAGAACTAGCGGGGTGGGATACGCAGTATTTT
J: TRBJ1-3; D: .; length: 14; size: .; V: TRBV6-1; CDR3: CASSESGNRNTIYF; DNA: TGTGCCAGCAGTGAATCGGGAAATCGAAACACCATATATTTT
J: TRBJ2-5; D: .; length: 15; size: .; V: TRBV28; CDR3: CASSLPLANQETQYF; DNA: TGTGCCAGCAGTTTACCCCTAGCGAACCAAGAGACCCAGTACTTC
J: TRBJ1-1; D: .; length: 15; size: .; V: TRBV10-3; CDR3: CAISEAQGIGTEAFF; DNA: TGTGCCATCAGTGAGGCGCAGGGGATAGGAACTGAAGCTTTCTTT
J: TRBJ1-2; D: .; length: 18; size: .; V: TRBV9; CDR3: CASSVDPFLRSVDYGYTF; DNA: TGTGCCAGCAGCGTAGATCCATTCCTTAGGAGTGTAGACTATGGCTACACCTTC
J: TRBJ2-7; D: .; length: 15; size: .; V: TRBV5-8; CDR3: CASSSAGQLTYEQYF; DNA: TGTGCCAGCAGCTCGGCGGGACAGTTGACCTACGAGCAGTACTTC
J: TRBJ2-5; D: TRBD2; length: 17; size: .; V: TRBV9; CDR3: CASSGELAGGRREAQYF; DNA: TGTGCCAGCAGCGGAGAGTTAGCGGGGGGGCGGAGAGAGGCCCAGTACTTC
J: TRBJ2-5; D: TRBD2; length: 16; size: few; V: TRBV4-2; CDR3: CASSQGLAGEQETQYF; DNA: TGTGCCAGCAGCCAGGGACTAGCGGGGGAACAAGAGACCCAGTACTTC
J: TRBJ1-3; D: TRBD1; length: 16; size: .; V: TRBV28; CDR3: CASTPSGTGFGNTIYF; DNA: TGTGCCAGCACTCCCTCGGGGACAGGGTTCGGAAACACCATATATTTT
J: TRBJ2-1; D: TRBD1; length: 16; size: .; V: TRBV5-4; CDR3: CASSFKPGQGLNEQFF; DNA: TGTGCCAGCAGCTTTAAACCGGGACAGGGATTGAATGAGCAGTTCTTC
J: TRBJ1-2; D: TRBD1; length: 15; size: .; V: TRBV2; CDR3: CASSDGTGLRNGYTF; DNA: TGTGCCAGCAGTGATGGGACAGGGTTACGGAATGGCTACACCTTC
J: TRBJ2-2; D: TRBD2; length: 16; size: .; V: TRBV7-9; CDR3: CASSVGGGENTGELFF; DNA: TGTGCCAGCAGCGTAGGCGGGGGGGAGAACACCGGGGAGCTGTTTTTT
J: TRBJ2-3; D: .; length: 16; size: .; V: TRBV5-4; CDR3: CASSVAGPAGTDTQYF; DNA: TGTGCCAGCAGCGTTGCGGGACCGGCCGGCACAGATACGCAGTATTTT
J: TRBJ2-1; D: TRBD2; length: 14; size: .; V: TRBV7-7; CDR3: CASSPGLAGDEQFF; DNA: TGTGCTAGCAGCCCAGGACTAGCGGGAGATGAGCAGTTCTTC
J: TRBJ1-2; D: TRBD1; length: 18; size: .; V: TRBV11-2; CDR3: CASSPLKKGDSKNYGYTF; DNA: TGTGCCAGCAGCCCCCTTAAAAAAGGGGACAGCAAGAACTATGGCTACACCTTC
J: TRBJ1-5; D: .; length: 14; size: .; V: TRBV30; CDR3: CAWSLVSSNQPQHF; DNA: TGTGCCTGGAGTCTTGTCAGTAGCAATCAGCCCCAGCATTTT
J: TRBJ1-2; D: .; length: 12; size: .; V: TRBV4-1; CDR3: CATPRGFYGYTF; DNA: TGCGCTACGCCCCGAGGGTTCTATGGCTACACCTTC
J: TRBJ2-2; D: TRBD1; length: 13; size: few; V: TRBV19; CDR3: CASSTGVTGELFF; DNA: TGTGCCAGCTCTACAGGGGTCACCGGGGAGCTGTTTTTT
J: TRBJ2-3; D: TRBD1; length: 15; size: .; V: TRBV6-4; CDR3: CASSDGTGDTDTQYF; DNA: TGTGCCAGCAGTGACGGGACAGGGGACACAGATACGCAGTATTTT
J: TRBJ2-6; D: .; length: 16; size: .; V: TRBV5-1; CDR3: CASSLVGSSGANVLTF; DNA: TGCGCCAGCAGCTTGGTCGGGTCCTCTGGGGCCAACGTCCTGACTTTC
J: TRBJ2-6; D: .; length: 16; size: once; V: TRBV6-4; CDR3: CASSKQGDSGANVLTF; DNA: TGTGCCAGCAGTAAACAGGGTGACTCTGGGGCCAACGTCCTGACTTTC
J: TRBJ2-2; D: TRBD2; length: 15; size: .; V: TRBV7-9; CDR3: CASSPSGGNTGELFF; DNA: TGTGCCAGCAGCCCTAGCGGGGGGAACACCGGGGAGCTGTTTTTT
J: TRBJ2-3; D: .; length: 14; size: .; V: TRBV7-9; CDR3: CASSSPKSGDTQYF; DNA: TGTGCCAGCAGCTCACCCAAATCAGGGGATACGCAGTATTTT
J: TRBJ2-7; D: .; length: 14; size: .; V: TRBV7-9; CDR3: CSSSLAGGPYEQYF; DNA: TGTTCCAGCAGCTTAGCCGGGGGGCCCTACGAGCAGTACTTC
J: TRBJ1-3; D: .; length: 15; size: .; V: TRBV19; CDR3: CASSIVAASGNTIYF; DNA: TGTGCCAGTAGTATAGTAGCAGCCTCTGGAAACACCATATATTTT
J: TRBJ1-4; D: .; length: 17; size: .; V: TRBV7-9; CDR3: CASSHNRLPQTNEKLFF; DNA: TGTGCCAGCAGCCATAACAGGTTACCACAAACTAATGAAAAACTGTTTTTT
J: TRBJ2-3; D: TRBD2; length: 16; size: few; V: TRBV11-2; CDR3: CASSLFSGGSTDTQYF; DNA: TGTGCCAGCAGCTTATTTAGCGGGGGGTCTACAGATACGCAGTATTTT
J: TRBJ2-1; D: .; length: 15; size: .; V: TRBV2; CDR3: CASRGLDKAYNEQFF; DNA: TGTGCCAGCAGGGGTCTTGACAAAGCCTACAATGAGCAGTTCTTC
J: TRBJ2-1; D: TRBD2; length: 13; size: .; V: TRBV6-4; CDR3: CASSQREGDEQFF; DNA: TGTGCCAGCAGCCAGCGGGAAGGGGATGAGCAGTTCTTC
J: TRBJ1-2; D: TRBD1; length: 17; size: .; V: TRBV2; CDR3: CASSEGPHPGGGYGYTF; DNA: TGTGCCAGCAGTGAAGGGCCTCACCCAGGGGGCGGCTATGGCTACACCTTC
J: TRBJ2-7; D: .; length: 15; size: .; V: TRBV28; CDR3: CASSLFQAPNYEQYF; DNA: TGTGCCAGCAGTTTATTCCAGGCCCCCAACTACGAGCAGTACTTC